This paragraph reports one T cell receptor beta chain. Its cognate antigen is unknown. Profiling that covered TCR beta VDJ and CDR3 relied on genomic DNA as its template. TCRdb recomputed calls from the reads with MiXCR, one row per CDR3 protein. The repertoire holds fewer than 250,000 distinct CDR3 sequences, with approximately 49% as singletons. The sample comes from a study of CD8+CD57+ T cells in acquired aplastic anemia. Overall study context: Average CD4+ read depth in healthy donors was 9.5 million to 13 million reads. Study-wide findings and caveats: Patients shared about 30 CD8+ CDR3 sequences with controls.

This CDR3 region has 15 residues. V gave up 3 bases and J gave up 4 bases; unmatched junction bases: 10. Germline V gene sequence: CDR1 DFQATT, CDR2 SNEGSKA (reference sequence). This clonotype originated in a human donor in good health, serving as a control. The source material was sorted CD4+, CD8+, or CD8+CD57+ T cells (not recorded which) from PBMCs. The V call is TRBV20-1, the J call TRBJ1-1; 8 bases line up with TRBD1. This CDR3 reads CSARSWTGTGTEAFF. CDR3 bases: TGCAGTGCTAGGAGTTGGACAGGGACGGGCACTGAAGCTTTCTTT.